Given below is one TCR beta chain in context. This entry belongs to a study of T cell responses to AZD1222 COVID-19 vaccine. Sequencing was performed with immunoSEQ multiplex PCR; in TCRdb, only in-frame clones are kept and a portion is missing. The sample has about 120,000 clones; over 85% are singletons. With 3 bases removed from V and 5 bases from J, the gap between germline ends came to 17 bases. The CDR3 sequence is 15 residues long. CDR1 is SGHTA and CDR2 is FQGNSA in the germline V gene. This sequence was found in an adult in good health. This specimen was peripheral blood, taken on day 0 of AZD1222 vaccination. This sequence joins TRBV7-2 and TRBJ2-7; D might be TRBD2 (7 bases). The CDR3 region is CASSFSPGGGNEQYF. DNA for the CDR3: TGTGCCAGCAGCTTTAGCCCGGGGGGCGGGAACGAGCAGTACTTC.